The 21 T cell receptor beta chains below were found in one sample sequenced in a study of blood T cell repertoires in COVID-19. Here immunoSEQ multiplex PCR was the method, and the copy in TCRdb shows in-frame clones only, minus some. This table holds roughly 200,000 clones, roughly 89% found once. The specimen sequenced was peripheral blood. These receptors were collected from a young woman who had recovered from COVID-19.

The chain links TRBV29-1 to TRBJ2-1; the D is unclear. The CDR3 is made up of 16 amino acids. Germline V gene data show CDR1 as SQVTM and CDR2 as ANQGSEA. With 0 bases removed from V and 0 bases from J, the gap between germline ends came to 12 bases. The CDR3 loop reads CSVEDLQLSSYNEQFF. CDR3 sequence (DNA): TGCAGCGTTGAAGATCTTCAACTTAGCTCCTACAATGAGCAGTTCTTC.

This clone was observed at least ten times. The chain recombines TRBV4-3 with TRBJ1-4, with a tentative D call TRBD1 (6 bases). CDR1 and CDR2 from the germline V gene are LGHNA and YSLEER. The CDR3 length is 15 residues. Trimming left V 0 bases short and J 7 bases short, with 12 bases between. The CDR3 loop reads CASSQDTGTSEKLFF. The CDR3 DNA follows: TGCGCCAGCAGCCAAGATACAGGGACGAGTGAAAAACTGTTTTTT.

In its sample, this clone was seen once. Other DNA sequences in the same sample also yield this CDR3. The chain carries TRBV3-1 (or the pseudogene TRBV3-2) and TRBJ2-3; the match to TRBD2 covers 11 bases. Germline loops: CDR1 LGHDT, CDR2 YNNKEL (reference sequence). The CDR3 contains 17 residues. Trimming at V came to 0 bases and at J to 5 bases, leaving 7 bases not matched to a gene. CDR3 region: CASSQDVSGGAKDTQYF. The CDR3 DNA reads as TGTGCCAGCAGCCAAGATGTTAGCGGGGGGGCTAAAGATACGCAGTATTTT.

The chain uses TRBV5-3 and TRBJ1-1; a weak D match, TRBD1 (5 bases). TRBV5-3 qualifies as an ORF whose function is uncertain. The CDR3 has 14 amino acids. Trimming removed 2 bases from V and 6 bases from J, with 14 bases in between. The CDR3 DNA follows: TGTGCCAGAAGCTTAGTCAGGGTAATGGCTGAAGCTTTCTTT. It specifies CARSLVRVMAEAFF.

Concerning this clone itself: The junction and the germline gene differ at one end; a read error may be behind it. The CDR3 sequence is CASSHSGSETQYF. The CDR3 coding sequence is TGTGCTAGCAGCCATAGCGGGAGTGAGACCCAGTACTTC. The genes are TRBV7-7 and TRBJ2-5; 9 nucleotides align to TRBD2. Germline values: CDR1 SSHAT, CDR2 FNYEAQ (reference sequence). The CDR3 covers 13 residues.

The chain joins TRBV10-1 to TRBJ2-3; TRBD1 is a possible D gene (5 bases). The CDR3 has 14 amino acids. The germline V gene has CDR1 WNHNN and CDR2 SYGVQD (reference sequence). V lost 8 bases, J lost 0 bases, and 12 bases lay in between. CDR3 DNA sequence: TGCGCCAGCTTGGGGCAAGTTAGCACAGATACGCAGTATTTT. This sequence encodes CASLGQVSTDTQYF.

The gene calls are TRBV5-7 and TRBJ1-5, with 9 bases aligning to TRBD1. TRBV5-7 is filed as an ORF, its function uncertain. The CDR3 spans 18 residues. The V and J ends lost 5 bases and 2 bases, in that order; junction bases with no gene match: 14. The CDR3 loop reads CASRPPGTGLWGNQPQHF. Here the CDR3 DNA reads TGTGCCAGCAGACCTCCCGGGACAGGGTTGTGGGGCAATCAGCCCCAGCATTTT.

This chain joins TRBV5-6 and TRBJ2-1, with 7 nucleotides matching TRBD1. J lost 6 bases, V lost 2 bases, and 2 bases had no gene match. The CDR3 length is 13 residues. From germline, CDR1 is SGHDT and CDR2 YYEEEE. CDR3 sequence reads: CASSLQGRNEQFF. The DNA for the CDR3 is TGTGCCAGCAGCTTACAGGGGCGCAATGAGCAGTTCTTC.

The rearrangement uses TRBV25-1 and TRBJ1-1; D remains unclear. Germline V lookup: CDR1 MGHDK, CDR2 SYGVNS. The length of the CDR3 is 13 residues. Trimming removed 3 bases at V and 3 bases at J, with 8 bases between. As DNA, the CDR3 is TGTGCCAGCAGTGAGGGGAGGTACACTGAAGCTTTCTTT. It encodes CASSEGRYTEAFF.

This rearrangement joins TRBV5-1 to TRBJ2-2, with D uncertain. There are 15 residues in the CDR3. Trimming took off 1 base at V and 5 bases at J, with 12 bases between the two ends. CDR1 and CDR2 (germline): SGHRS, YFSETQ. The CDR3 loop is CASSLWPESTGELFF. The CDR3 DNA follows: TGCGCCAGCAGCTTGTGGCCAGAAAGTACCGGGGAGCTGTTTTTT. The variable domain in full, completed from reference TRBV5-1 and TRBJ2-2, reads KAGVTQTPRYLIKTRGQQVTLSCSPISGHRSVSWYQQTPGQGLQFLFEYFSETQRNKGNFPGRFSGRQFSNSRSEMNVSTLELGDSALYLCASSLWPESTGELFFGEGSRLTVL.

This chain joins TRBV6-6 and TRBJ1-2; the D is unclear. V was cut by 2 bases and J by 0 bases, with 13 bases left in between. The CDR3 extends over 16 amino acids. The germline CDR1 and CDR2 sequences are MNHNY and SVGAGI (reference sequence). The CDR3 nucleotides read TGTGCCAGCAGTTACGTTTCGAGGAGACCTAACTATGGCTACACCTTC. The encoded protein is CASSYVSRRPNYGYTF.

The chain is built from TRBV27 and TRBJ1-2; D is possibly TRBD1 (6 bases). CDR1 MNHEY and CDR2 SMNVEV come from the germline V gene (reference sequence). Trimming took 6 bases from V and 8 from J, leaving 22 bases between them. There are 15 residues in the CDR3. The DNA of the CDR3 is TGTGCCAGCAGGGGAGTTATGGGGGGGCCTGGCGGCTACACCTTC. Amino acids: CASRGVMGGPGGYTF.

The V call is TRBV13, the J call TRBJ1-2; 10 bases are shared with TRBD1. The CDR3 sequence is 17 residues long. In germline, CDR1 is PRHDT, CDR2 FYEKMQ (reference sequence). V dropped 5 bases and J dropped 2; count of bases not matched to a gene: 11. The CDR3 DNA reads TGTGCCAGCAGCCGACAGGGGGCTGGTAGCTGGAACTATGGCTACACCTTC. This codes for CASSRQGAGSWNYGYTF.

V usage is TRBV4-2 and J usage is TRBJ1-2, with TRBD1 identical over 7 bases. The CDR3 consists of 15 residues. Germline V gives CDR1 LGHNA, CDR2 YNFKEQ. The V gene end was trimmed by 3 bases and the J gene end by 2 bases; junction bases not matched to a gene: 6. The DNA for the CDR3 is TGTGCCAGCAGCCACCCTATGACAGGGAACTATGGCTACACCTTC. Its protein product is CASSHPMTGNYGYTF.

On this clone: This sample also contains other DNA sequences that code for the same CDR3. The CDR3: CASSAAGELFF. As DNA, the CDR3 is TGTGCCAGCAGCGCTGCCGGGGAGCTGTTTTTT. The chain has TRBV9 and TRBJ2-2; D is unresolved. Per the germline V gene, CDR1 is SGDLS and CDR2 is YYNGEE. CDR3 size: 11 residues. V lost 3 bases, J lost 6 bases, and 3 bases lay in between.

The rearrangement uses TRBV6-4 and TRBJ1-2; D uncertain. Germline CDR1 is MRHNA and CDR2 is SNTAGT. With 2 bases removed from V and 9 bases from J, the gap between germline ends came to 16 bases. The CDR3 length is 14 residues. The CDR3 loop reads CASSDPGTPWRYTF. In nucleotides, the CDR3 is TGTGCCAGCAGTGACCCGGGAACACCCTGGCGCTACACCTTC.

This clone appeared a single time. The CDR3 region has the DNA TGTGCCAGCAGCGCTAGAGTCGCGAGTGCGAACTATGGCTACACCTTC. Protein product: CASSARVASANYGYTF. This chain uses TRBV7-8 with TRBJ1-2; no clear D gene. The V and J ends lost 5 bases and 2 bases respectively, with 18 bases between them. Germline lookup yields CDR1 SGHVS and CDR2 FQNEAQ. CDR3 size: 16 residues.

V usage is TRBV7-9 and J usage is TRBJ2-1, with 9 bases aligning to TRBD2. In germline, CDR1 is SEHNR, CDR2 FQNEAQ (reference sequence). This CDR3 is built from 15 residues. The V gene end was trimmed by 4 bases and the J gene end by 3 bases; junction bases not matched to a gene: 4. The CDR3 region is CASSSLAGDYNEQFF. The CDR3 DNA reads TGTGCCAGCAGCTCATTAGCGGGAGACTACAATGAGCAGTTCTTC. Complete variable domain (other parts from reference TRBV7-9 and TRBJ2-1): DTGVSQNPRHKITKRGQNVTFRCDPISEHNRLYWYRQTLGQGPEFLTYFQNEAQLEKSRLLSDRFSAERPKGSFSTLEIQRTEQGDSAMYLCASSSLAGDYNEQFFGPGTRLTVL.

The rearrangement links TRBV2 to TRBJ2-3; 12 bases are shared with TRBD2. Looked up from germline, CDR1 is SNHLY and CDR2 is FYNNEI. The length of the CDR3 is 15 residues. The trim removed 6 bases at V and 5 bases at J, leaving 6 bases unmatched. The CDR3: CASRASGGALDTQYF. DNA of the CDR3: TGTGCCAGCAGGGCTAGCGGGGGGGCCTTAGATACGCAGTATTTT.

V and J are TRBV12-3 or TRBV12-4 and TRBJ1-1, with 7 positions matching TRBD1. The CDR3 spans 13 residues. The V and J ends lost 3 bases and 7 bases, in that order; junction bases with no gene match: 5. This CDR3 is CASSLLPGGEAFF. The CDR3 region has the DNA TGTGCCAGCAGTTTGCTCCCAGGGGGTGAAGCTTTCTTT.

This chain uses TRBV4-3 with TRBJ2-7, with 13 positions matching TRBD2. V lost 4 bases and J lost 2; bases outside the gene matches: 11. The germline V gene has CDR1 LGHNA and CDR2 YSLEER. This CDR3 contains 18 residues. The CDR3 sequence: CASSLFRLAGGMTYEQYV. In DNA, the CDR3 is TGCGCCAGCAGCCTATTCCGACTAGCGGGAGGTATGACCTACGAGCAGTACGTC.